The clone carrying this T cell receptor (beta chain) was counted many times. The sample holds other DNA sequences that translate to the same CDR3. These data belong to a study of beta chain features in type 1 diabetes. Study in general: Similarity in age, gender and cell yields was seen between patients and healthy donors.

The investigators reverse transcribed all of the isolated RNA, so they sequenced expressed TCRB transcripts. The data were produced by immunoSEQ multiplex PCR, yet TCRdb's version contains in-frame clones alone and is incomplete. The sample yields fewer than 400,000 clones, 8% seen once. CD4+ cells of the naive, central memory, regulatory and stem cell-like memory types were sorted via CD45RO/CCR7/CD25/CD127/CD95/CD27. Purity exceeding 95% was reached by all sorted populations. The TCR comes from a woman between 18 and 30 years old in good health. Sequences were obtained from central memory CD4+ T cells from blood.

The CDR3 protein is CASSLVVTEAFF. The CDR3 DNA sequence: TGTGCCAGCAGCTTAGTGGTCACTGAAGCTTTCTTT. The chain couples TRBV7-9 to TRBJ1-1; D is unclear. V gave up 1 base and J gave up 4 bases, with 4 bases separating them. The CDR3 loop spans 12 amino acids. Germline CDR1 and CDR2: SEHNR and FQNEAQ (reference sequence). The complete variable domain, with remaining parts taken from reference TRBV7-9 and TRBJ1-1, reads DTGVSQNPRHKITKRGQNVTFRCDPISEHNRLYWYRQTLGQGPEFLTYFQNEAQLEKSRLLSDRFSAERPKGSFSTLEIQRTEQGDSAMYLCASSLVVTEAFFGQGTRLTVV.